Below, 29 T cell receptor beta chains from the same sample are listed, as sequenced in a study of spatial heterogeneity in lung cancer. The time point denotes: sample taken at primary tumor resection. Frozen PBMC, nontumor lung or tumor provided whole RNA, which was sequenced unsorted. MiXCR was run by TCRdb on the 5' RACE reads, yielding one entry per CDR3 protein. The data hold 49,000 or so distinct CDR3 sequences, with about an eighth observed a single time. The sample here was PBMCs, taken at surgery. These receptors were obtained from a female donor with early-stage non-small cell lung cancer.

This clonotype has only a few counts. The chain links TRBV6-1 to TRBJ2-3, with 12 positions matching TRBD2. The junction had 7 bases not matched to a gene; V was cut back by 0 bases and J by 6 bases. The CDR3 is made up of 17 amino acids. CDR1 and CDR2 from the germline V gene are MNHNS and SASEGT. CDR3 protein: CASSEAPSGGARDTQYF. The CDR3 DNA follows: TGTGCCAGCAGTGAAGCGCCTAGCGGGGGGGCAAGGGATACGCAGTATTTT.

This clonotype was detected many times. The chain employs TRBV6-2 or TRBV6-3 and TRBJ1-5, with TRBD1 matching over 9 bases. CDR1 is MNHEY and CDR2 is SVGEGT in the germline V gene. The CDR3 is 21 amino acids. The ends lost 2 bases at V and 1 base at J; junction bases unmatched: 18. The CDR3 region has the DNA TGTGCCAGCAGTTACGGCGTCCCCCGGGACAGGGAAGTTACCAGCAATCAGCCCCAGCATTTT. Its protein product is CASSYGVPRDREVTSNQPQHF.

The chain links TRBV29-1 to TRBJ1-1, with D tentatively TRBD1 (6 bases). The CDR3 runs to 13 residues. V gave up 4 bases and J gave up 3 bases, with 12 bases separating them. CDR1 and CDR2 from the germline V gene are SQVTM and ANQGSEA. The CDR3: CSVGGGFYTEAFF. The CDR3 DNA reads TGCAGCGTTGGAGGGGGGTTCTACACTGAAGCTTTCTTT.

This clonotype was observed a handful of times. The chain employs TRBV5-5 and TRBJ2-3, with 10 nucleotides matching TRBD2. In germline, CDR1 is SGHKS, CDR2 YYEKEE (reference sequence). J lost 4 bases, V lost 4 bases, and 3 bases had no gene match. CDR3 length: 14 residues. CDR3 DNA sequence: TGTGCCAGCAGCATAGCGGGGGGCCCAGATACGCAGTATTTT. Its translation: CASSIAGGPDTQYF.

In its sample, this clonotype was seen a few times. The V call is TRBV9, the J call TRBJ1-2, with D maybe TRBD1 (6 bases). Germline CDR1 is SGDLS and CDR2 is YYNGEE. The CDR3 is 15 residues long. Trimming took 2 bases from V and 0 from J, leaving 11 bases between them. The CDR3, as DNA: TGTGCCAGCAGCGTGGGGACACCTGCTAACTATGGCTACACCTTC. It specifies CASSVGTPANYGYTF. Variable domain in full (rest from reference TRBV9 and TRBJ1-2): DSGVTQTPKHLITATGQRVTLRCSPRSGDLSVYWYQQSLDQGLQFLIQYYNGEERAKGNILERFSAQQFPDLHSELNLSSLELGDSALYFCASSVGTPANYGYTFGSGTRLTVV.

The rearrangement links TRBV6-6 to TRBJ1-6, with D perhaps matching TRBD1 (6 bases). The CDR3 contains 15 residues. Trimming cost V 5 bases and J 7 bases, with 15 bases left between them. Germline V CDR1 and CDR2: MNHNY, SVGAGI (reference sequence). This CDR3 reads CASSPLGGANSPLHF. The CDR3, as DNA: TGTGCCAGCAGTCCCCTGGGGGGGGCAAATTCACCCCTCCACTTT.

This clonotype occurred many times. The chain has TRBV20-1 and TRBJ1-4; TRBD1 is a possible D gene (5 bases). Trimming stripped 4 bases from V and 5 bases from J, with 14 bases between. Germline assignment: CDR1 DFQATT and CDR2 SNEGSKA (reference sequence). This CDR3 spans 14 amino acids. CDR3 coding DNA: TGCAGTGCTATTTCAGGGAAGATGAATGAAAAACTGTTTTTT. Residues: CSAISGKMNEKLFF.

This clonotype was recorded at least ten times. V gene TRBV5-4 combines with J gene TRBJ2-1; D remains ambiguous. The CDR3 extends over 16 amino acids. The V and J ends lost 0 bases and 8 bases respectively, with 18 bases between them. The germline V gene has CDR1 SGHNT and CDR2 YYREEE (reference sequence). In nucleotides, the CDR3 is TGTGCCAGCAGCTTGGAAGGCTACAGCACGGACGATGAGCAGTTCTTC. Translating gives CASSLEGYSTDDEQFF.

This clonotype was seen a handful of times. The V and J genes are TRBV20-1 and TRBJ2-5, with a possible D match to TRBD1 (6 bases). Trimming removed 0 bases at V and 5 bases at J, with 25 bases between. There are 18 residues in the CDR3. CDR1 DFQATT and CDR2 SNEGSKA come from the germline V gene (reference sequence). This chain's CDR3 is CSARDFFPTHRVGETQYF. In DNA, the CDR3 is TGCAGTGCTAGAGATTTTTTTCCCACCCACAGGGTGGGGGAGACCCAGTACTTC.

The genes are TRBV20-1 and TRBJ1-2, with TRBD1 matching 7 bases. V lost 5 bases and J lost 7; bases outside the gene matches: 10. The CDR3 sequence is 13 residues long. The V gene's germline CDR1 is DFQATT and CDR2 SNEGSKA (reference sequence). The CDR3 sequence: CSAADRVLGGYTF. CDR3 DNA: TGCAGTGCTGCAGACAGGGTTCTTGGTGGCTACACCTTC.

The chain couples TRBV7-2 to TRBJ2-1; perhaps TRBD2 as D (6 bases). The length of the CDR3 is 14 residues. Germline CDR1 SGHTA, CDR2 FQGNSA. The germline V and J ends were trimmed by 5 bases and 1 base, with 9 bases remaining between them. CDR3 loop: CASSRTTSYNEQFF. CDR3 DNA: TGTGCCAGCAGCCGGACTACGTCCTACAATGAGCAGTTCTTC.

V is TRBV20-1 and J is TRBJ2-5; possibly TRBD1 for D (5 bases). Germline values: CDR1 DFQATT, CDR2 SNEGSKA (reference sequence). V dropped 4 bases and J dropped 4 bases, with 13 bases sitting between them. The CDR3 totals 13 residues. The CDR3 loop is CSATLGLGETQYF. CDR3 nucleotide sequence: TGCAGTGCTACCTTGGGGCTAGGAGAGACCCAGTACTTC.

This clonotype was seen ten or more times. This chain uses TRBV28 with TRBJ2-1; possibly TRBD1 for D (7 bases). The CDR3 has 14 residues. The germline gives CDR1 MDHEN, CDR2 SYDVKM. V shed 11 bases and J shed 0 bases, with 14 bases lying between them. The CDR3 region is CASAGGSSYNEQFF. CDR3 bases: TGTGCCTCAGCAGGGGGGAGCTCCTACAATGAGCAGTTCTTC.

In this sample, this clonotype turned up a few times. The rearrangement links TRBV5-1 to TRBJ1-6, with D unresolved. V shed 0 bases and J shed 5 bases, with 9 bases lying between them. Germline V gene sequence: CDR1 SGHRS, CDR2 YFSETQ. The CDR3 consists of 15 residues. CDR3: CASSLEAANNSPLHF. The DNA for the CDR3 is TGCGCCAGCAGCTTGGAGGCAGCTAATAATTCACCCCTCCACTTT.

The sample holds many counts of this clonotype. This chain connects TRBV27 to TRBJ1-2; 8 positions agree with TRBD1. V was pared by 5 bases and J by 7 bases, with 6 bases of the junction left unmatched. This CDR3 has 13 residues. Germline values: CDR1 MNHEY, CDR2 SMNVEV (reference sequence). The CDR3 sequence: CASSRPGTGGYTF. As DNA, the CDR3 is TGTGCCAGCAGTCGCCCTGGGACAGGTGGCTACACCTTC.

This clonotype appeared a few times. V usage is TRBV3-1 and J usage is TRBJ2-2, with 7 bases lining up with TRBD2. The J segment lost 5 bases and the V segment lost 1 base, leaving 1 base of the junction unmatched. CDR3 length: 14 amino acids. Germline V gene data show CDR1 as LGHDT and CDR2 as YNNKEL (reference sequence). The CDR3: CASSQGRGTGELFF. Here the CDR3 DNA reads TGTGCCAGCAGCCAAGGGCGGGGGACCGGGGAGCTGTTTTTT.

This clonotype was seen at least ten times. The V and J genes are TRBV20-1 and TRBJ1-1; D unclear. CDR1 and CDR2 from the germline V gene are DFQATT and SNEGSKA (reference sequence). V was cut by 5 bases and J by 4 bases, with 14 bases left in between. This CDR3 is 13 amino acids long. The CDR3 sequence: CSAPDGLGTEAFF. The CDR3 nucleotides are TGCAGTGCTCCAGACGGCTTAGGCACTGAAGCTTTCTTT.

V usage is TRBV4-2 and J usage is TRBJ2-1; 10 nucleotides line up with TRBD2. The CDR3 consists of 17 residues. From germline, CDR1 is LGHNA and CDR2 YNFKEQ. J was trimmed by 2 bases and V by 0 bases; bases with no gene match: 4. The CDR3 is CASSQEAGGPPYNEQFF. Here the CDR3 DNA reads TGTGCCAGCAGCCAAGAAGCGGGGGGGCCTCCCTACAATGAGCAGTTCTTC.

This clonotype was found a few times. V and J are TRBV20-1 and TRBJ1-2, with TRBD1 as a possible D gene (5 bases). V dropped 7 bases and J dropped 4 bases, with 13 bases sitting between them. Germline V gene lookup returns CDR1 DFQATT and CDR2 SNEGSKA (reference sequence). The CDR3 loop spans 12 amino acids. CDR3 residues: CSVAGKAYGYTF. CDR3 coding DNA: TGCAGTGTCGCAGGGAAGGCCTATGGCTACACCTTC.

The chain carries TRBV19 and TRBJ2-7; 7 positions agree with TRBD1. The V gene end was trimmed by 6 bases and the J gene end by 5 bases; junction bases not matched to a gene: 7. This CDR3 is 13 amino acids long. The V gene's germline CDR1 is LNHDA and CDR2 SQIVND (reference sequence). As DNA, the CDR3 is TGTGCCAGTAGCGAACAGGGGAGAAACGAGCAGTACTTC. This translates into CASSEQGRNEQYF.

This clonotype occurred many times. The chain joins TRBV28 to TRBJ2-7; no reliable D call. The CDR3 totals 13 residues. Germline assignment: CDR1 MDHEN and CDR2 SYDVKM. Trimming cost V 2 bases and J 0 bases, with 5 bases left between them. The CDR3 loop is CASSLTPSYEQYF. CDR3 bases: TGTGCCAGCAGTTTAACACCCTCCTACGAGCAGTACTTC.

The chain carries TRBV7-2 and TRBJ2-7; D might be TRBD2 (5 bases). CDR1 is SGHTA, CDR2 FQGNSA, per germline. With 5 bases removed from V and 0 bases from J, the gap between germline ends came to 17 bases. The CDR3 runs 16 residues. The CDR3 DNA sequence: TGTGCCAGCAGCCAAACTAGACTAATGAGCTCCTACGAGCAGTACTTC. It translates to CASSQTRLMSSYEQYF.

The CDR3 DNA is TGTGCCAGCAAGTCCGTCCTCAGGACAGGGGGTACTGAAGCTTTCTTT. Its protein is CASKSVLRTGGTEAFF. The chain joins TRBV7-8 to TRBJ1-1; 10 positions match TRBD1. V was clipped by 7 bases and J by 5 bases; unmatched bases: 13. Germline loops: CDR1 SGHVS, CDR2 FQNEAQ. The CDR3 extends over 16 amino acids.

This clonotype turned up a few times. This chain connects TRBV7-2 to TRBJ2-3; D call uncertain. V was pared by 4 bases and J by 7 bases, with 9 bases between. Per the germline V gene, CDR1 is SGHTA and CDR2 is FQGNSA. The CDR3 length is 12 residues. CDR3 nucleotides: TGTGCCAGCAGCTCCCTGCGAAATACGCAGTATTTT. Translation: CASSSLRNTQYF.

The chain couples TRBV5-1 to TRBJ2-7; the D gene is possibly TRBD1 (6 bases). Per germline, CDR1 SGHRS and CDR2 YFSETQ. V was clipped by 0 bases and J by 3 bases, with 10 bases between them. There are 14 residues in the CDR3. This chain's CDR3 is CASSLEGGFYEQYF. The CDR3 DNA is TGCGCCAGCAGCTTGGAAGGGGGTTTCTACGAGCAGTACTTC.

A few counts support this clonotype. V gene TRBV20-1 combines with J gene TRBJ2-3, with D tentatively TRBD2 (5 bases). Trimming took off 5 bases at V and 1 base at J, with 10 bases between the two ends. Germline CDR1 reads DFQATT; CDR2 reads SNEGSKA (reference sequence). This CDR3 has 13 residues. In nucleotides, the CDR3 is TGCAGTGCTTTCGTGGAGGGCACAGATACGCAGTATTTT. It codes for CSAFVEGTDTQYF.

This chain joins TRBV6-6 and TRBJ2-3; TRBD1 matches at 11 bases. This CDR3 contains 16 residues. CDR1 MNHNY and CDR2 SVGAGI come from the germline V gene (reference sequence). V shed 2 bases and J 2 bases; nucleotides not matched to a gene: 3. CDR3 in amino acids: CASSYGTGGSTDTQYF. CDR3 sequence (DNA): TGTGCCAGCAGTTACGGGACAGGGGGGTCCACAGATACGCAGTATTTT.

The gene calls are TRBV28 and TRBJ2-3, with unresolved D. Trimming took 6 bases from V and 2 from J, leaving 9 bases between them. This CDR3 comprises 13 residues. CDR1 is MDHEN, CDR2 SYDVKM, per germline. CDR3 sequence reads: CASRTAYTDTQYF. CDR3 DNA sequence: TGTGCCAGCAGAACAGCTTACACAGATACGCAGTATTTT.

The chain employs TRBV27 and TRBJ2-7; D may be TRBD1 (5 bases). CDR3 length: 13 residues. Germline-derived CDR1 and CDR2 are MNHEY and SMNVEV (reference sequence). The V and J ends lost 3 bases and 6 bases respectively, with 12 bases between them. Written as DNA, the CDR3 is TGTGCCAGCAGTTTTTCACAGGCGCGCGAGCAGTACTTC. Translating gives CASSFSQAREQYF.